Sequencing of this T cell receptor (beta chain) was carried out in a study of shared clonotypes between healthy human individuals (dated by TCRdb to about 2020). At the level of the whole study: The cohort included a few men and a couple of women between 18 and 49 years of age. For each donor, CD4 naive and CD4 memory were each run on three plates, CD8 naive on two plates, and CD8 memory on one plate. The study deeply sequenced blood TCR repertoires of about 5 healthy adults to estimate repertoire size and the extent of clonotype sharing between individuals. Libraries were prepared and TCR repertoires were sequenced by different laboratories using diverse techniques, in order to increase sequencing depth and limit assay-specific biases. Per donor, leukapheresis produced somewhere between about 0.94 and 9 billion PBMCs. The study at large found these results: Incomplete sequencing was indicated by rarefaction of sorted-subset datasets, despite the large sequencing depth. Larger estimated clonotype richness was generally found for naive subsets than for memory subsets. Only blood was sampled, and tissue TCR repertoires likely differ from those in blood. Higher generation probabilities were observed for clonotypes shared by all four sorted-subset donors than for non-shared clonotypes. Based on pairwise subsampling, the degree of clonotype sharing among donors was expected to be affected by sequencing depth. Roughly 5.2% of naive CD4, 3.5% of naive CD8, about 2.1% of memory CD4, and more than 0.35% of memory CD8 clonotypes were shared across a few donors. Because the study included a small number of donors, the genetic and exposure-history diversity represented was limited.

The CDR3, cysteine through phenylalanine, is 15 amino acids long. Just the 45-base CDR3 DNA is kept, in frame starting at base 1. As encoded in the germline V gene, CDR1 is LGHNA while CDR2 is YNFKEQ. Trimming removed 1 base from V and 0 bases from J, leaving 7 bases between the germline ends. Points on this clone: Its cognate antigen has yet to be identified. Base qualities are not at hand, and no much larger clone is one base apart.

Using the deep immunoSEQ assay, TCR CDR3 regions were amplified from genomic DNA by multiplex PCR. Extracted genomic DNA from each cell subset was spread evenly across all wells of several immunoSEQ 96-well plates, with each plate serving as a replicate. Each replicate PCR for sorted subsets received roughly 0.2 ug genomic DNA, equal to tens of thousands of T cell genomes. The purified libraries were quantified using a Qubit 3.0 fluorometer, sized with a Bioanalyzer 2100, and then quantified again using the KAPA Library Quantification kit. Every immunoSEQ 96-well plate was sequenced on a separate single-read 150-cycle Illumina NextSeq 550 flow cell. As for how the authors treated the data: The immunoSEQ output contained only junctional sequences without quality scores, so filtering could not match that applied to full-length reads. To assign V/J genes and CDR3, sequences were annotated using PyIR, a Python wrapper for IgBLAST v1.9, with IMGT germline references. Reads were removed for weak V/J assignments (E-value above 1e-6), missing CDR3, stop codons, out-of-frame junctions, or ambiguous translated residues. V3J clonotypes were defined as sequences sharing an identical inferred V gene, J gene, and CDR3 amino acid sequence. Percentage overlap between repertoires was computed as shared unique clonotypes divided by the size of the smaller repertoire. Three approaches were used to assess repertoire richness: RTK rarefaction, the Chao1 estimator, and Recon v2.1 estimates of unobserved clonotypes. Generation probabilities for all TCRbeta clonotypes obtained by the gDNA method from a few donors were computed using OLGA. TCRdb took over this immuneACCESS table, retaining in-frame rearrangements with V and J assigned. Such tables are incomplete; in checked studies, under half of the missing clones stem from an unresolved V gene, and the remainder is unexplained. The DNA gave D and trimming, while V, J and clone size come from that table. This sample is represented by about 1,800,000 clones; around 96% of them were singletons. The ten biggest clones cover 0.95% to 1.5% of the sample.

CD8 naive samples were obtained by positive selection for CCR7 among CD45RO-negative cells, yielding a CD45RA+CCR7+ population from which TemRA cells were excluded. Healthy HIV-negative adults with no recently reported acute infections or vaccinations were included as donors. Every donor was a Caucasian adult living in Nashville, Tennessee, USA. After blood collection by leukapheresis, PBMCs were isolated using Ficoll-Histopaque density gradient centrifugation and then cryopreserved in the vapor phase of liquid nitrogen. Analytical flow cytometry was used to check the purity and quantity of every magnetically sorted T cell population. Genomic DNA was isolated from every sorted fraction and measured by UV absorbance on a Nanodrop 2000c.

This receptor was identified in a man between 18 and 29 years old in good health. Sequencing was performed on naive CD8+ T cells sorted from blood. In light of the paper, this sample's cell subset or site label describes: CD45RA+CCR7+. Recombination connected TRBV4-2 to TRBJ1-5; the D gene identity is not certain. The CDR3 protein: CASSQGGFSNQPQHF. In nucleotide form, the sequence is TGTGCCAGCAGCCAAGGAGGGTTTAGCAATCAGCCCCAGCATTTT.